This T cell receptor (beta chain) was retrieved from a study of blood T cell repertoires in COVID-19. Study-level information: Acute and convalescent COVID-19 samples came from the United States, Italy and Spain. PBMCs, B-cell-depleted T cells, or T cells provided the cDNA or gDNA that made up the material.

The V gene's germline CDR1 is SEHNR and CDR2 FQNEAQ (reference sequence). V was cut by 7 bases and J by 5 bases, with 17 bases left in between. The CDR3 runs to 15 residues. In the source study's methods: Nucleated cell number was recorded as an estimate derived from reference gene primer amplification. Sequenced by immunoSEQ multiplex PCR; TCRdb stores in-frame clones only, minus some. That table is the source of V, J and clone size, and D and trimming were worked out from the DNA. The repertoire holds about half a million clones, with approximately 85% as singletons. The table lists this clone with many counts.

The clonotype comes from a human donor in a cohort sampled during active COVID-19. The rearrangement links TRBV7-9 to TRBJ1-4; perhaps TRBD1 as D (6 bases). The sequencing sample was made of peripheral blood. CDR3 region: CASTQDRFINEKLFF. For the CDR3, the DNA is TGTGCCAGCACGCAAGACAGGTTCATAAATGAAAAACTGTTTTTT. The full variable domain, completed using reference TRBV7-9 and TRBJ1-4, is DTGVSQNPRHKITKRGQNVTFRCDPISEHNRLYWYRQTLGQGPEFLTYFQNEAQLEKSRLLSDRFSAERPKGSFSTLEIQRTEQGDSAMYLCASTQDRFINEKLFFGSGTQLSVL.